The TCR beta chain under discussion was sequenced for a study of blood T cell repertoires in COVID-19. Turning to the study itself: From the United States, Italy and Spain came samples of acute and convalescent COVID-19. Sources were T cells, B-cell-depleted T cells, or PBMCs; the material itself was cDNA or gDNA.

CDR1 and CDR2 from the germline V gene are MDHEN and SYDVKM. CDR3 length equals 13 residues. Trimming shortened V by 7 bases and J by 4 bases, and 13 bases separated the two germline ends. Per the original methods: Amplification with reference gene primers provided the estimates of nucleated cell counts. Clones were read by immunoSEQ multiplex PCR, and TCRdb kept only the in-frame ones, dropping some. V, J and clone size are those of that table, while D and trimming were read from the DNA. The repertoire includes 25,000 to 35,000 clones, 84% of them detected once, and roughly 42% sits in the top ten.

The V gene is TRBV28, the J gene TRBJ1-2, with a possible D match to TRBD1 (5 bases). The receptor's source is a woman over 75 with acute or convalescent COVID-19. Sequencing used peripheral blood. The CDR3 reads CASTPGQLYGYTF. The CDR3 DNA is TGTGCCAGCACCCCAGGGCAGCTCTATGGCTACACCTTC.